The T cell receptor beta chain under discussion was sequenced for a study of T cells in Graves' hyperthyroidism and ophthalmopathy. Study summary: Blood was drawn when the patient was first diagnosed and still untreated.

Trimming left V 3 bases short and J 5 bases short, with 8 bases between. Germline-derived CDR1 and CDR2 are DFQATT and SNEGSKA (reference sequence). The CDR3 sequence is 12 residues long. This clonotype occurred many times. RNA transcripts gave rise to amplified TCR beta CDR3 regions. First-round RT-PCR targeting the TCR CDR3 was performed with the HTBI primer set. TCRdb analysed the multiplex PCR reads with MiXCR anew, one entry per CDR3 protein. The sample holds about 370,000 distinct CDR3 sequences, nearly 15% seen once. Sequenced material: blood. This clonotype was sampled from a woman aged 55-69 years with Graves' ophthalmopathy. V usage is TRBV20-1 and J usage is TRBJ1-5; D gene uncertain. Here the CDR3 DNA reads TGCAGTGCTAGGACGACCGATCAGCCCCAGCATTTT. Amino acid sequence: CSARTTDQPQHF.